What follows is one T cell receptor (beta chain) and its context. Its antigen has not been determined. Base qualities are not recorded, but no much larger clone differs from it by a single base. This sample stems from a study of response to subunit inactivated influenza vaccine (dated by TCRdb to about 2018). General notes on the study: Deep quantitative profiling of the T cell receptor repertoire was used in the study to follow responses to a trivalent subunit inactivated influenza vaccine.

The library was generated by RT-PCR. The instrument was an Illumina HiSeq 2500. TCRdb trimmed the raw reads at Q25, called clones with MiXCR and kept productive beta chains. Rows matching on CDR3 protein sequence are summarized as one entry with the most common DNA and genes. This sample has 490,000 or so distinct CDR3 sequences in its table, and approximately 7.7% of those were observed once. The top ten clones comprise 10% to 15% of the sample. There are 14 amino acids in the CDR3, from cysteine to phenylalanine inclusive. Only CDR3 DNA remains: 42 bases, in frame from the first base. Trimming accounts for 1 base at V and 6 bases at J, while the number of junction bases matched to no gene is 4. Sequences DFQATT (CDR1) and SNEGSKA (CDR2) are obtained from the germline V gene (reference sequence). Findings and caveats that apply to the study as a whole: According to the authors, only a limited number of new T cells may be recruited by each seasonal influenza vaccination.

Rearrangement joined TRBV20-1 to TRBJ2-7; TRBD2 aligns with 12 central bases. The sequences come from PBMCs from blood, collected less than 30 months after vaccination. The clonotype originates from a man aged 50-75 years who received an inactivated influenza vaccine. Donor details come from another sample of the same person, matched by shared clones. The bases are TGCAGTGCTAGAGGGACTAGCGGGATGCCCGAGCAGTACTTC. This encodes CSARGTSGMPEQYF.